This T cell receptor beta chain was sequenced during a study of T cells of healthy individuals. TCRdb re-called the 5' RACE reads through MiXCR, storing one row per CDR3 protein. This sample yields tens of thousands of distinct CDR3 sequences, of which 15% to 20% are seen a single time; approximately 4.8% belongs to the top ten. Germline V gene sequence: CDR1 DFQATT, CDR2 SNEGSKA (reference sequence). CDR3 length equals 12 residues. Trimming left V 4 bases short and J 1 base short, with 8 bases between. This clonotype originated in a human donor in good health. The chain uses TRBV20-1 and TRBJ2-7; the D is unclear. As DNA, the CDR3 is TGCAGTGCTACTGGACGATCCTACGAGCAGTACTTC. The encoded protein is CSATGRSYEQYF.